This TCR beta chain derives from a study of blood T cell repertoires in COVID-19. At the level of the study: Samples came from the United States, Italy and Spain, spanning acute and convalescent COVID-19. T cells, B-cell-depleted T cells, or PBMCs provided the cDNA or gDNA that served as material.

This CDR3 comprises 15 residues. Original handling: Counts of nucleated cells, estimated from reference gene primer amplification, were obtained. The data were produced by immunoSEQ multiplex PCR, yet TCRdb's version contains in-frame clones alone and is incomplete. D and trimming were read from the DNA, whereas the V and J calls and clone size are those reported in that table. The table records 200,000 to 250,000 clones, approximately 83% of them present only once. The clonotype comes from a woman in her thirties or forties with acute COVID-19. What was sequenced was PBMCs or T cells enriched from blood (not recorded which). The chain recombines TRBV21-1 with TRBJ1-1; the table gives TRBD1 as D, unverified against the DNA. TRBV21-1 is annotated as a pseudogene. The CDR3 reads CASSKVNRRNTEAFF. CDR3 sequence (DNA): TGTGCCAGCAGCAAAGTTAACAGAAGAAACACTGAAGCTTTCTTT.